This T cell receptor (beta chain) was sequenced in a study of cytomegalovirus exposure and HLA in healthy donors. Points from the study as a whole: Most TCR sequences were uncommon, yet certain public TCRs appeared in many donors. Near-uniform donor sequencing depth was presumed by presence/absence analyses.

The PCR was carried out with 60 Vbeta primers and 13 Jbeta primers. Sequenced by immunoSEQ multiplex PCR; TCRdb stores in-frame clones only, minus some. The data show fewer than 130,000 clones, 79% seen once. Per germline, CDR1 ENHRY and CDR2 SYGVKD. V was clipped by 10 bases and J by 3 bases; unmatched bases: 7. The length of the CDR3 is 13 residues. As for this clone: Its matching antigen is unknown.

The chain links TRBV10-3 to TRBJ2-5; 8 bases are a match to TRBD2. Input material: PBMCs. The origin of this receptor is a middle-aged woman in good health and CMV-seronegative. Here the CDR3 DNA reads TGTGCCACCACGAACGGGGGGGAAGAGACCCAGTACTTC. It yields the protein CATTNGGEETQYF.